A single T cell receptor (beta chain) is shown here with its context. Its antigen is as yet unknown. Before the COVID-19 pandemic, during about 2010-2019, CD4+ T cells were taken from unexposed donors. Data came from immunoSEQ multiplex PCR; TCRdb stores just in-frame clones and leaves some out. Among about 59,000 clones, more than 80% were seen once, and the ten largest hold approximately 1.4%. This CDR3 spans 13 amino acids. V dropped 6 bases and J dropped 1 base, with 9 bases sitting between them. Germline CDR1 reads ENHRY; CDR2 reads SYGVKD. This sample is part of a study of CD4 T cells in relation to SARS-CoV-2 and coronaviruses. Findings and limits, study-wide: SARS-CoV-2-driven expansion was significantly weaker in crossreactive than monoreactive clones. Pre-pandemic and post-infection samples never came from the same donor.

Sequences were obtained from memory CD4+ T cells from PBMCs. This chain links TRBV10-3 with TRBJ2-5, with D possibly matching TRBD2 (5 bases). This TCR was recovered from a human donor in good health. DNA of the CDR3: TGTGCCATCAGAACTGGAGGCCAAGAGACCCAGTACTTC. Translated, it gives CAIRTGGQETQYF.